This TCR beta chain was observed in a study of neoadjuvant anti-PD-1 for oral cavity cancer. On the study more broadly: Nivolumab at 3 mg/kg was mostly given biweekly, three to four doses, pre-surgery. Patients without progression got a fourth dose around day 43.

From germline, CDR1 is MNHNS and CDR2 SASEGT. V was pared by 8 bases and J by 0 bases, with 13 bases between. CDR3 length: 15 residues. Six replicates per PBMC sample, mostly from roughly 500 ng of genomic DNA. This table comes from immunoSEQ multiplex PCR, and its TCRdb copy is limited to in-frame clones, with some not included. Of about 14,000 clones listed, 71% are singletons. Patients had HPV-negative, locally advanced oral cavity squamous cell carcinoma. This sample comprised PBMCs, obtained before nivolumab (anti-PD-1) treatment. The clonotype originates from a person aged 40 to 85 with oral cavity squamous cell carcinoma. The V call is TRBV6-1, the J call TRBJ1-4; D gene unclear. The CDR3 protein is CASRSGSATNEKLFF. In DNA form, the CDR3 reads TGTGCCAGCCGATCCGGCAGCGCAACTAATGAAAAACTGTTTTTT.